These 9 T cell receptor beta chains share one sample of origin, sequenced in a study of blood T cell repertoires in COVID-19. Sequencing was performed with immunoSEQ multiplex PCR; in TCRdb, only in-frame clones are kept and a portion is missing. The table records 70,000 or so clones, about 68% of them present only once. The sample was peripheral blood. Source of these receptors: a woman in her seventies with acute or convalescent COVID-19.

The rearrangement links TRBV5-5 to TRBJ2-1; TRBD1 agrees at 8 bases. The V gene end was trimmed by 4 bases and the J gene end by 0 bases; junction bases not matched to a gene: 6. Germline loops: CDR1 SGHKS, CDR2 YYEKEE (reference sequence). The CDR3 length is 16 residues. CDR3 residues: CASSPTGVTSYNEQFF. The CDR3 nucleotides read TGTGCCAGCAGCCCGACAGGGGTCACCTCCTACAATGAGCAGTTCTTC.

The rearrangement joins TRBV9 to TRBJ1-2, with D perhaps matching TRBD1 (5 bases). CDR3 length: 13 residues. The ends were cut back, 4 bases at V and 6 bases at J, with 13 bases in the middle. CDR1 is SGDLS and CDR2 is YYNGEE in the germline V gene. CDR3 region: CASSLTVVDGYTF. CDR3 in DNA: TGTGCCAGCAGCCTGACAGTAGTCGATGGCTACACCTTC.

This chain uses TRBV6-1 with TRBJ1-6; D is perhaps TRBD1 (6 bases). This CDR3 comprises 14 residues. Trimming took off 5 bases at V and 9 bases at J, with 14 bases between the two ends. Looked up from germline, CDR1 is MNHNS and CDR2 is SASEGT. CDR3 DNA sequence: TGTGCCAGCAGTTCCCTTACAGGGTCTTCACCCCTCCACTTT. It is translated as CASSSLTGSSPLHF.

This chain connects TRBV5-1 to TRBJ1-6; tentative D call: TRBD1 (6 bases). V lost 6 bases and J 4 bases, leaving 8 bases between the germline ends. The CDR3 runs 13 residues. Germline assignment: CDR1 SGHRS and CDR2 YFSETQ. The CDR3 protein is CASTDSYNSPLHF. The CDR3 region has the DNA TGCGCCAGCACGGACAGTTATAATTCACCCCTCCACTTT.

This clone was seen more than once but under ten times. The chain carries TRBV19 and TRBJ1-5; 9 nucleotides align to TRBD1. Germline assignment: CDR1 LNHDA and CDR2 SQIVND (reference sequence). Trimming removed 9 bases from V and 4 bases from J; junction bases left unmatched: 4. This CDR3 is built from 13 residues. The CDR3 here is CASTTGGNQPQHF. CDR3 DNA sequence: TGTGCCAGCACGACAGGGGGTAATCAGCCCCAGCATTTT.

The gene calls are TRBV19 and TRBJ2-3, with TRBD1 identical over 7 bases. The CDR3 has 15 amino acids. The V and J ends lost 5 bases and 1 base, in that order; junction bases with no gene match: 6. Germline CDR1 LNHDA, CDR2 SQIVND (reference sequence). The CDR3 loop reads CASSPWTGGTDTQYF. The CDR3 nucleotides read TGTGCCAGTAGTCCCTGGACAGGCGGCACAGATACGCAGTATTTT.

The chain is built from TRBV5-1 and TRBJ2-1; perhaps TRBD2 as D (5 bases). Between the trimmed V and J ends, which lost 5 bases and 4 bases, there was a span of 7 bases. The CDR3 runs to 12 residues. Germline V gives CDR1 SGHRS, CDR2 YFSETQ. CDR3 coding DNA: TGCGCCAGCAGTCCGGGGTACAATGAGCAGTTCTTC. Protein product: CASSPGYNEQFF.

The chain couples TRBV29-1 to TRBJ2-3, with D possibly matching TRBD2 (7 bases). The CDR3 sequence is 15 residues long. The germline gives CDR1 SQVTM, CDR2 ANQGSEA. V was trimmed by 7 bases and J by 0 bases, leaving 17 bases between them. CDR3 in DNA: TGCAGCGCCTACCCCGGGGGGCGCAGCACAGATACGCAGTATTTT. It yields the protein CSAYPGGRSTDTQYF.

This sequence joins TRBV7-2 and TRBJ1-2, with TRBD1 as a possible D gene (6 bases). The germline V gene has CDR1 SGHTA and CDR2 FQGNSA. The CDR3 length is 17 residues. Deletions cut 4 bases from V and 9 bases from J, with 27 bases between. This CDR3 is CASSSRPLTGGALSYTF. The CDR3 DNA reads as TGTGCCAGCAGCTCCCGACCGCTCACTGGGGGGGCCTTGAGCTACACCTTC. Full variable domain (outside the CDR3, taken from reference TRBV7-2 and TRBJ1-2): GAGVSQSPSNKVTEKGKDVELRCDPISGHTALYWYRQSLGQGLEFLIYFQGNSAPDKSGLPSDRFSAERTGGSVSTLTIQRTQQEDSAVYLCASSSRPLTGGALSYTFGSGTRLTVV.